One sample yielded the 9 T cell receptor beta chains listed below, sequenced in a study of blood T cell repertoires in COVID-19. Repertoires were generated with immunoSEQ multiplex PCR, while TCRdb's copy carries only in-frame clones and drops some. Here the sample spans some 100,000 clones, more than 70% being singletons. Sequenced: peripheral blood. These receptors were collected from a human donor in a cohort sampled during active COVID-19.

This clone was seen only a few times. CDR3 DNA: TGTGCCAGCAGCACGACAGGTCCGGCCTACGAGCAGTACTTC. Translation gives CASSTTGPAYEQYF. The rearrangement uses TRBV5-6 and TRBJ2-7; D is perhaps TRBD1 (6 bases). The germline gives CDR1 SGHDT, CDR2 YYEEEE. There are 14 residues in the CDR3. Deletions cut 4 bases from V and 2 bases from J, with 13 bases between.

The chain has TRBV24-1 and TRBJ2-3; weak D call: TRBD2 (5 bases). Trimming shortened V by 7 bases and J by 3 bases, and 16 bases separated the two germline ends. Germline V lookup: CDR1 KGHDR, CDR2 SFDVKD. There are 15 residues in the CDR3. The CDR3 nucleotides read TGTGCCACCAGCAAGACACCTGGCGGGACAGATACGCAGTATTTT. Amino acids: CATSKTPGGTDTQYF.

The count of this clone is one. The chain couples TRBV11-2 to TRBJ2-3; weak D call: TRBD1 (5 bases). The CDR3 is 15 amino acids. V lost 1 base and J 0 bases, leaving 8 bases between the germline ends. CDR1 and CDR2 from the germline V gene are SGHAT and FQNNGV. The CDR3 DNA reads TGTGCCAGCAGCTTAGGGACAACTAGCACAGATACGCAGTATTTT. Translation gives CASSLGTTSTDTQYF.

This chain joins TRBV28 and TRBJ1-1; 7 bases fit TRBD1. The ends lost 4 bases at V and 0 bases at J; junction bases unmatched: 23. Germline-derived CDR1 and CDR2 are MDHEN and SYDVKM. The CDR3 is 21 amino acids. The CDR3, as DNA: TGTGCCAGCAGTTCCGACCGCGGGCGAGTACCGGGACAGCCCGTGAACACTGAAGCTTTCTTT. It translates to CASSSDRGRVPGQPVNTEAFF.

This sequence joins TRBV29-1 and TRBJ2-5; 7 bases match TRBD1. The junction had 12 bases not matched to a gene; V was cut back by 6 bases and J by 8 bases. The CDR3 is 13 amino acids. Germline V lookup: CDR1 SQVTM, CDR2 ANQGSEA. The CDR3 loop reads CSVLGQVQGTQYF. The DNA of the CDR3 is TGCAGCGTGCTAGGACAGGTACAAGGTACCCAGTACTTC.

The chain employs TRBV5-1 and TRBJ2-7; 8 bases fit TRBD2. The CDR3 runs 15 residues. Germline values: CDR1 SGHRS, CDR2 YFSETQ. J gave up 0 bases and V 2 bases, and 4 bases lay outside the gene matches. This CDR3 reads CASSFLAGFSYEQYF. The CDR3 nucleotides are TGCGCCAGCAGCTTTCTAGCGGGCTTCTCCTACGAGCAGTACTTC.

V usage is TRBV5-8 and J usage is TRBJ2-7; 10 nucleotides line up with TRBD1. Per germline, CDR1 SGHTS and CDR2 YDEGEE. This CDR3 is built from 15 residues. V lost 0 bases to trimming and J lost 6 bases; unmatched junction nucleotides: 6. Here the CDR3 reads CASSLGRGTGAEQYF. Written as DNA, the CDR3 is TGTGCCAGCAGCTTGGGGAGGGGGACAGGGGCCGAGCAGTACTTC.

This clone occurred once. The chain joins TRBV5-1 to TRBJ1-4; possibly TRBD1 for D (5 bases). Trimming took 0 bases from V and 14 from J, leaving 20 bases between them. This CDR3 has 15 amino acids. The germline CDR1 and CDR2 sequences are SGHRS and YFSETQ. CDR3 nucleotide sequence: TGCGCCAGCAGCTTGGAATCGGCATTCGAAGGGGTTCTGTTTTTT. Translated, it gives CASSLESAFEGVLFF.

DNA for the CDR3: TGTGCCAGCTCACCAGCCGGGACAGACTCACCCCTCCACTTT. This gives the protein CASSPAGTDSPLHF. The chain is built from TRBV18 and TRBJ1-6; 7 bases match TRBD1. V lost 2 bases to trimming and J lost 10 bases; unmatched junction nucleotides: 5. The germline V gene encodes CDR1 KGHSH and CDR2 LQKENI. CDR3 length: 14 residues. The variable domain in full, completed from reference TRBV18 and TRBJ1-6, reads NAGVMQNPRHLVRRRGQEARLRCSPMKGHSHVYWYRQLPEEGLKFMVYLQKENIIDESGMPKERFSAEFPKEGPSILRIQQVVRGDSAAYFCASSPAGTDSPLHFGNGTRLTVT.